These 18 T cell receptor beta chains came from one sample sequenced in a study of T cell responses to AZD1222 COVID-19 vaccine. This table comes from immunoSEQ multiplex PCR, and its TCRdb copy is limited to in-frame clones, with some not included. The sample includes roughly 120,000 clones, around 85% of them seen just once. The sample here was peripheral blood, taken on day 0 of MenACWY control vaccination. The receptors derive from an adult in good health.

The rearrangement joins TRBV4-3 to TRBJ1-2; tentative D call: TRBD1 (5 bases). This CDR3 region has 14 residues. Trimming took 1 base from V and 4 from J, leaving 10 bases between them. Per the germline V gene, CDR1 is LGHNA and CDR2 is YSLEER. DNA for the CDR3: TGCGCCAGCAGCCAAGGTGTGGGGGGCTATGGCTACACCTTC. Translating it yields CASSQGVGGYGYTF.

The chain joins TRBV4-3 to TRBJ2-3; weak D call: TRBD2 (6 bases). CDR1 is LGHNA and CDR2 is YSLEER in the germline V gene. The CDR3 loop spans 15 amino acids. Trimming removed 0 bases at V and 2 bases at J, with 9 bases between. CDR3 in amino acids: CASSQDEDYTDTQYF. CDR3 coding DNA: TGCGCCAGCAGCCAAGATGAGGACTACACAGATACGCAGTATTTT.

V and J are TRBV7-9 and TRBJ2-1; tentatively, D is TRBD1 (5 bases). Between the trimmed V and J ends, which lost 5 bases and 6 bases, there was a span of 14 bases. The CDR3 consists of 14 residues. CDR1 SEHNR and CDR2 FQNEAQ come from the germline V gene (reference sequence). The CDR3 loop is CASSRPPGFNEQFF. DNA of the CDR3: TGTGCCAGCAGCAGGCCCCCAGGGTTCAATGAGCAGTTCTTC.

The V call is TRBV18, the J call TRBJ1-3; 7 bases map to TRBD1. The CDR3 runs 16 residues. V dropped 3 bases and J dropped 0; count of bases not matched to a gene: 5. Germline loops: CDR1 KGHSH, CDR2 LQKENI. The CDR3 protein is CASSPTGQRSGNTIYF. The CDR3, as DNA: TGTGCCAGCTCACCCACGGGACAGCGCTCTGGAAACACCATATATTTT. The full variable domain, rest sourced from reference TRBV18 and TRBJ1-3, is NAGVMQNPRHLVRRRGQEARLRCSPMKGHSHVYWYRQLPEEGLKFMVYLQKENIIDESGMPKERFSAEFPKEGPSILRIQQVVRGDSAAYFCASSPTGQRSGNTIYFGEGSWLTVV.

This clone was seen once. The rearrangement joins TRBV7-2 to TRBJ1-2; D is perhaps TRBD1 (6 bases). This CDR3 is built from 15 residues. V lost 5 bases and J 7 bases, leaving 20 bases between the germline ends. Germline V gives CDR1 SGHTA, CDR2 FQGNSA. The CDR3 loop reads CASSIDIAQGGGYTF. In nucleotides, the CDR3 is TGTGCCAGCAGCATAGACATCGCACAGGGAGGTGGCTACACCTTC.

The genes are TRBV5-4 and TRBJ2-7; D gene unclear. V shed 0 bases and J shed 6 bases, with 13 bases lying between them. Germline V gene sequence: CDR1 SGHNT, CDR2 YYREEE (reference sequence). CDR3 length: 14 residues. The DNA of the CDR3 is TGTGCCAGCAGCTTGGTGGTCTCGGGTTCCGAGCAGTACTTC. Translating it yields CASSLVVSGSEQYF.

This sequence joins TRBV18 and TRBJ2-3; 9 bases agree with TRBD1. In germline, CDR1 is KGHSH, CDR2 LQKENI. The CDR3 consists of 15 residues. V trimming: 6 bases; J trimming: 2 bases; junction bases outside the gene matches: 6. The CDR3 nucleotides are TGTGCCAGCTCGCGGGACAGGGCCACCACAGATACGCAGTATTTT. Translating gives CASSRDRATTDTQYF.

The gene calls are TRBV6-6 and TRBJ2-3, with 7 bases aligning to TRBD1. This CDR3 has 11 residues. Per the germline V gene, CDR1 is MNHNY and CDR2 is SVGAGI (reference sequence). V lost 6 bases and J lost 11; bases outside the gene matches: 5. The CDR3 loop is CASSGRDRQYF. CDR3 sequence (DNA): TGTGCCAGCAGCGGCCGGGACAGGCAGTATTTT.

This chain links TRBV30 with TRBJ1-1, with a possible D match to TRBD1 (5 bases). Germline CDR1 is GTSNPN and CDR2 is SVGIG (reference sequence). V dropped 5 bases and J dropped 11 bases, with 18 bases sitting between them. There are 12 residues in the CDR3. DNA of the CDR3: TGTGCCTGGTCCAGGGTATCCCCAGTGGCTTTCTTT. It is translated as CAWSRVSPVAFF. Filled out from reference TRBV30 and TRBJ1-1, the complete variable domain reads SQTIHQWPATLVQPVGSPLSLECTVEGTSNPNLYWYRQAAGRGLQLLFYSVGIGQISSEVPQNLSASRPQDRQFILSSKKLLLSDSGFYLCAWSRVSPVAFFGQGTRLTVV.

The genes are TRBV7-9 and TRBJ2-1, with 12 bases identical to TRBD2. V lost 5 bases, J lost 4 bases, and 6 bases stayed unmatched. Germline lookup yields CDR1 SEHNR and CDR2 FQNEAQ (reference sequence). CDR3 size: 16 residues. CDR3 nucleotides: TGTGCCAGCAGCCCCACTAGCGGGGGGTGGTACAATGAGCAGTTCTTC. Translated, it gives CASSPTSGGWYNEQFF.

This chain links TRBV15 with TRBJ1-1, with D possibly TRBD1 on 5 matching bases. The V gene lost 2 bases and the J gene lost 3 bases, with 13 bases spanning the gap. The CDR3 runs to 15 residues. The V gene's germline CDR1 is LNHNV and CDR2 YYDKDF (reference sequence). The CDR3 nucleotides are TGTGCCACCAGCAGAAAGGGGAGTGGGTACACTGAAGCTTTCTTT. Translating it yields CATSRKGSGYTEAFF. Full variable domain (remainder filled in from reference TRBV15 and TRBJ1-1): DAMVIQNPRYQVTQFGKPVTLSCSQTLNHNVMYWYQQKSSQAPKLLFHYYDKDFNNEADTPDNFQSRRPNTSFCFLDIRSPGLGDTAMYLCATSRKGSGYTEAFFGQGTRLTVV.

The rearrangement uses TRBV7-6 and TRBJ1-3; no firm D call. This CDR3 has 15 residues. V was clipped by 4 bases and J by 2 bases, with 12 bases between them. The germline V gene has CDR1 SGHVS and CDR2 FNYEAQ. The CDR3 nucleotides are TGTGCCAGCAGCTCAGGAGGACCTGCTGGAAACACCATATATTTT. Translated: CASSSGGPAGNTIYF. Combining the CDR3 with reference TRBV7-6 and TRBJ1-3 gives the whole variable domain GAGVSQSPRYKVTKRGQDVALRCDPISGHVSLYWYRQALGQGPEFLTYFNYEAQQDKSGLPNDRFSAERPEGSISTLTIQRTEQRDSAMYRCASSSGGPAGNTIYFGEGSWLTVV.

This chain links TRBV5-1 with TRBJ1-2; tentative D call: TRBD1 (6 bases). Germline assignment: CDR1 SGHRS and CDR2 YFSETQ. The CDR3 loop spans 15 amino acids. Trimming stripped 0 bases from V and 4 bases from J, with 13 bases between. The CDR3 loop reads CASSLAGAGVYGYTF. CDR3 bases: TGCGCCAGCAGCTTGGCCGGGGCAGGGGTCTATGGCTACACCTTC. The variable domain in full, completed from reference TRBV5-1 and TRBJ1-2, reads KAGVTQTPRYLIKTRGQQVTLSCSPISGHRSVSWYQQTPGQGLQFLFEYFSETQRNKGNFPGRFSGRQFSNSRSEMNVSTLELGDSALYLCASSLAGAGVYGYTFGSGTRLTVV.

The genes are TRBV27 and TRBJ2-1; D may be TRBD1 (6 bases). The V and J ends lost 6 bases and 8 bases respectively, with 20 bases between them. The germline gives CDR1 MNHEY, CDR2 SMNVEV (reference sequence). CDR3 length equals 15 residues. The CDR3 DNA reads TGTGCCAGCAGCTCGATTGGTCTAGGGGGTTATGAGCAGTTCTTC. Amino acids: CASSSIGLGGYEQFF.

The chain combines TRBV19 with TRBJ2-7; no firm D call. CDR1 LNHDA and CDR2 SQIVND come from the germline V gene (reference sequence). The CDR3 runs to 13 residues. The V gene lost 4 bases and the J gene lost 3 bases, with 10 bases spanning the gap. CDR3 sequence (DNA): TGTGCCAGTAGTAGCGACGTCGGCTACGAGCAGTACTTC. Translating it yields CASSSDVGYEQYF.

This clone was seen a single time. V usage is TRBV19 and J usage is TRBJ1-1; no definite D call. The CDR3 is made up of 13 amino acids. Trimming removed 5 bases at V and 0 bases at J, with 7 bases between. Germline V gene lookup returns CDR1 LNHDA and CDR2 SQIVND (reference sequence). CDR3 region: CASSVDLNTEAFF. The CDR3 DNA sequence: TGTGCCAGTAGTGTCGACCTGAACACTGAAGCTTTCTTT.

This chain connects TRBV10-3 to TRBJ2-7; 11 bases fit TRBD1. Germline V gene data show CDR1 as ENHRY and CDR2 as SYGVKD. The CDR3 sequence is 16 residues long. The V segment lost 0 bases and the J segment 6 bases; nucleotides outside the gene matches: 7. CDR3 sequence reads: CAISESEGTGGTEQYF. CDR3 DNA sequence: TGTGCCATCAGTGAGTCGGAGGGGACAGGGGGGACCGAGCAGTACTTC.

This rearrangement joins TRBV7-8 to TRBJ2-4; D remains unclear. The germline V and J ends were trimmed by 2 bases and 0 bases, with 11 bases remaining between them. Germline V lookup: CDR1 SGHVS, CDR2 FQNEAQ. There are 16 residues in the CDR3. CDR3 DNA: TGTGCCAGCAGCTTACAGGTGGCCCTAGCCAAAAACATTCAGTACTTC. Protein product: CASSLQVALAKNIQYF.